This TCR beta chain stems from a study of spatial heterogeneity in lung cancer (dated by TCRdb to about 2019). For the study in its entirety: More beta-chain than alpha-chain transcripts were consistently detected, likely reflecting higher beta-chain transcript abundance. In the raw uncorrected reads, each unique combination of TCR and UMI appeared more than ten times on average. TCR alpha and beta repertoires were quantitatively compared across multiple tumor regions, matched nontumor lung and blood in non-small cell lung cancer. Nonsynonymous mutation counts, determined by whole-exome sequencing of tumor tissue, were related to TCR repertoire features. At surgery, 200 or so tumor regions, 64 matched nontumor lung samples and 56 PBMC samples were TCR-sequenced for both alpha and beta chains. The paper's findings and limits, for the study overall: Ubiquitous expanded tumor TCRs were detected in blood more often at tumor resection than at routine follow-up. Additional single-cell paired TCR alpha and beta sequencing was considered necessary to confirm, at a functional level, the hypothesis that regional TCRs recognize regional mutations.

This clonotype was found many times. Its antigen is still unknown. No much larger clone is present one base from it, and per-base qualities are unavailable. The sample's time point label, in plain terms: sample taken at primary tumor resection. For TCR sequencing, whole RNA was extracted from tumor and nontumor lung tissue, or from cryopreserved PBMC samples, and no cell sorting was done. The donors were 70 or so patients from the lung TRACERx cohort who had early-stage, untreated non-small cell lung cancer. Patients were selected for TCR sequencing only if sufficient RNA was available from at least two tumor regions. The library was produced with 5' RACE. These reads were obtained on a NextSeq 500. In the TCR library protocol, a unique molecular identifier was attached to each TCR cDNA molecule so that PCR and sequencing errors could be corrected. On the authors' methods: TCR identification, UMI-based error correction and CDR3 extraction were performed with Decombinator tools. Expanded TCRs were defined as those above a frequency of 2 per 1,000, corresponding to the top 1% of the tumor frequency distribution. Each repertoire was subsampled 100 times to 5,000 TCRs, after which Renyi diversity was computed with the R vegan package. CDR3 similarity networks were built from amino acid triplet string-kernel similarity, connecting CDR3s with pairwise similarity above 0.82. TCRdb took the public reads, trimmed them with fastp at Q25, ran MiXCR for clone calling and kept in-frame beta chains. Rows with one shared CDR3 protein collapse into an entry with the most common genes and DNA. The V and J calls come from TCRdb's annotation, not from the publication. This sample is represented by about 11,000 distinct CDR3 sequences; around 9.4% of them were singletons. Of the sample, 20% to 30% falls within the top ten clones.

CDR1 is given as SQVTM and CDR2 as ANQGSEA, both from the germline V gene. CDR3 length: 12 amino acids, cysteine to phenylalanine. The kept DNA is CDR3 alone, 36 bases in frame from the first base. V and J lose 4 bases and 5 bases, and a span of 11 bases separates them. The V and J segments used are TRBV29-1 and TRBJ1-2; the D gene is perhaps TRBD1, from 5 matching bases. The sequencing here drew on PBMCs, taken at surgery. The sequence was obtained from a male donor with early-stage non-small cell lung cancer. The DNA sequence is TGCAGCGTTGTGACAGAGTCATATGGCTACACCTTC. The translation is CSVVTESYGYTF.